This T cell receptor beta chain is drawn from a study of shared clonotypes between healthy human individuals. Libraries were prepared by immunoSEQ multiplex PCR; TCRdb keeps only in-frame clonotypes and omits some of them. The data hold about 1.5 million clones, with approximately 97% observed a single time. This CDR3 contains 17 residues. The V and J ends lost 0 bases and 5 bases, in that order; junction bases with no gene match: 7. CDR1 KGHSH and CDR2 LQKENI come from the germline V gene. This chain links TRBV18 with TRBJ2-7; 13 positions match TRBD2. The specimen sequenced was naive CD4+ T cells sorted from blood. This sample's subset: CD45RA+ positively selected. The receptor was isolated from a man under 40 in good health. The CDR3 here is CASSPPGLAGRVNEQYF. CDR3 sequence (DNA): TGTGCCAGCTCACCACCGGGACTAGCGGGACGAGTCAACGAGCAGTACTTC.